This TCR beta chain was sequenced during a study of technical replicates of blood from several donors. TCRdb's table, derived via immunoSEQ multiplex PCR, lists solely in-frame clones and lacks some. The sample has 62,000 or so clones, more than 75% seen once; the top ten hold 5.2%. The CDR3 has 13 residues. Germline CDR1 is GTSNPN and CDR2 is SVGIG (reference sequence). Trimming cost V 6 bases and J 5 bases, with 17 bases left between them. The chain has TRBV30 and TRBJ2-7, with D tentatively TRBD1 (6 bases). The sequence came from a human donor in good health. Some clones in this sample may be carry-over from other donors' samples. Specimen: PBMCs. The CDR3, as DNA: TGTGCCTGCCGTAAGGACAGCTTCAACGAGCAGTACTTC. This codes for CACRKDSFNEQYF.